One and the same sample provided the 20 T cell receptor beta chains below, sequenced in a study of shared clonotypes between healthy human individuals. Naive CD8 populations comprised CD45RO-negative cells positively selected for CCR7, excluding terminally differentiated effector memory CD45RA+ cells. Clones were sequenced by immunoSEQ multiplex PCR, and TCRdb holds only the in-frame ones, with some missing. The sample lists hundreds of thousands of clones, approximately 96% occurring once. The sample taken for sequencing was naive CD8+ T cells sorted from blood. The origin of the receptors is a woman aged 25 to 39 in good health.

CDR3 sequence (DNA): TGTGCCACCAGCAGAGAAGAGGAGAACACTGAAGCTTTCTTT. Amino acid sequence: CATSREEENTEAFF. The chain has TRBV15 and TRBJ1-1; D unresolved. CDR1 and CDR2 (germline): LNHNV, YYDKDF (reference sequence). V was cut by 0 bases and J by 1 base, with 6 bases left in between. This CDR3 comprises 14 residues. Complete variable domain (other parts from reference TRBV15 and TRBJ1-1): DAMVIQNPRYQVTQFGKPVTLSCSQTLNHNVMYWYQQKSSQAPKLLFHYYDKDFNNEADTPDNFQSRRPNTSFCFLDIRSPGLGDTAMYLCATSREEENTEAFFGQGTRLTVV.

The V call is TRBV19, the J call TRBJ1-4; 7 nucleotides match TRBD1. This CDR3 has 15 amino acids. CDR1 LNHDA and CDR2 SQIVND come from the germline V gene (reference sequence). Trimming removed 2 bases from V and 6 bases from J; junction bases left unmatched: 6. CDR3 loop: CASSILGQTHEKLFF. As DNA, the CDR3 is TGTGCCAGTAGTATACTGGGACAGACCCATGAAAAACTGTTTTTT.

The table lists this clone with a count of one. The rearrangement joins TRBV27 to TRBJ2-6, with 11 bases fitting TRBD1. This CDR3 is built from 17 residues. Trimming at V came to 6 bases and at J to 1 base, leaving 5 bases not matched to a gene. The germline CDR1 and CDR2 sequences are MNHEY and SMNVEV (reference sequence). For the CDR3, the DNA is TGTGCCAGCAGGGGAGGACAGGGGGCGTCTGGGGCCAACGTCCTGACTTTC. Translating it yields CASRGGQGASGANVLTF.

This clone appeared once. The V and J genes are TRBV2 and TRBJ2-7, with 7 bases that match TRBD2. The V gene end was trimmed by 1 base and the J gene end by 0 bases; junction bases not matched to a gene: 3. CDR1 and CDR2 from the germline V gene are SNHLY and FYNNEI. CDR3 length: 15 amino acids. The CDR3 region has the DNA TGTGCCAGCAGTGAAGGGGGCGGGAGCTCCTACGAGCAGTACTTC. Its translation: CASSEGGGSSYEQYF.

The chain has TRBV28 and TRBJ1-4, with D perhaps matching TRBD1 (5 bases). The germline V gene has CDR1 MDHEN and CDR2 SYDVKM. Trimming took off 3 bases at V and 8 bases at J, with 13 bases between the two ends. This CDR3 spans 14 amino acids. The DNA of the CDR3 is TGTGCCAGCAGTTTCAGGGCGGTGTCGGAAAAACTGTTTTTT. This codes for CASSFRAVSEKLFF.

The CDR3 protein is CSAPRRYNEQFF. Written as DNA, the CDR3 is TGCAGCGCCCCTCGGCGGTACAATGAGCAGTTCTTC. V and J are TRBV29-1 and TRBJ2-1, with no clear D. Germline lookup yields CDR1 SQVTM and CDR2 ANQGSEA. V was cut by 7 bases and J by 4 bases, with 11 bases left in between. The CDR3 is made up of 12 amino acids.

This rearrangement joins TRBV28 to TRBJ2-3; 7 nucleotides match TRBD2. The CDR3 has 14 residues. The V gene's germline CDR1 is MDHEN and CDR2 SYDVKM. Unmatched junction bases numbered 3, after V lost 1 base and J lost 5 bases. CDR3 nucleotides: TGTGCCAGCAGTTTATTAGGGGAGGGAGATACGCAGTATTTT. Protein sequence: CASSLLGEGDTQYF.

This clone was observed a single time. The rearrangement links TRBV2 to TRBJ1-1, with TRBD1 matching 10 bases. Trimming removed 7 bases from V and 3 bases from J; junction bases left unmatched: 11. Germline V CDR1 and CDR2: SNHLY, FYNNEI. This CDR3 has 16 residues. The CDR3 coding sequence is TGTGCCAGCATTCGGGACAGGGGCCGCTGGGACACTGAAGCTTTCTTT. Protein sequence: CASIRDRGRWDTEAFF.

The V and J genes are TRBV7-2 and TRBJ1-2, with D tentatively TRBD1 (5 bases). From germline, CDR1 is SGHTA and CDR2 FQGNSA. The CDR3 covers 11 residues. V lost 10 bases, J lost 6 bases, and 12 bases lay in between. The CDR3 DNA reads TGTGCCATATATCGGGGGAATGGCTACACCTTC. Translated: CAIYRGNGYTF. Using reference TRBV7-2 and TRBJ1-2 for the parts outside the CDR3, the full variable domain is GAGVSQSPSNKVTEKGKDVELRCDPISGHTALYWYRQSLGQGLEFLIYFQGNSAPDKSGLPSDRFSAERTGGSVSTLTIQRTQQEDSAVYLCAIYRGNGYTFGSGTRLTVV.

The V call is TRBV10-2, the J call TRBJ2-5; 11 nucleotides match TRBD1. The better agreement between TRBJ2-7 and the DNA end casts doubt on the J call. The CDR3 extends over 17 amino acids. CDR1 WSHSY and CDR2 SAAADI come from the germline V gene. In nucleotides, the CDR3 is TGCGCCAGCAGTGGCGGACAGGGGGCGTTATTCGGTTACGAGCAGTACTTC. This translates into CASSGGQGALFGYEQYF.

The chain recombines TRBV6-5 with TRBJ2-1; possibly TRBD1 or TRBD2 for D (5 bases each). V lost 0 bases to trimming and J lost 0 bases, with 9 bases between them. This CDR3 comprises 16 residues. CDR1 is MNHEY, CDR2 SVGAGI, per germline. CDR3 loop: CASSYSSGGSYNEQFF. The CDR3 DNA reads as TGTGCCAGCAGTTACTCGAGTGGGGGCTCCTACAATGAGCAGTTCTTC.

The CDR3 DNA is TGCGCCAGCGGAATTAGCAATGAGCAGTTCTTC. Encoded protein: CASGISNEQFF. The chain combines TRBV10-1 with TRBJ2-1, with D unresolved. From germline, CDR1 is WNHNN and CDR2 SYGVQD (reference sequence). V was trimmed by 8 bases and J by 6 bases, leaving 8 bases between them. This CDR3 is 11 amino acids long.

In this sample, this clone turned up once. The CDR3 is CASSLGLAAEQYF. The CDR3 DNA follows: TGTGCCAGCAGTTTAGGACTAGCGGCCGAGCAGTACTTC. The chain carries TRBV28 and TRBJ2-7, with 10 positions matching TRBD2. The CDR3 covers 13 residues. The trim removed 2 bases at V and 6 bases at J, leaving 1 base unmatched. Germline-derived CDR1 and CDR2 are MDHEN and SYDVKM.

This rearrangement joins TRBV7-8 to TRBJ1-2, with D possibly being TRBD1 (5 bases). Per the germline V gene, CDR1 is SGHVS and CDR2 is FQNEAQ. Trimming cost V 4 bases and J 0 bases, with 18 bases left between them. The CDR3 runs 17 residues. The CDR3 region is CASSSGTDITTNYGYTF. In DNA, the CDR3 is TGTGCCAGCAGCTCCGGGACCGACATCACTACTAACTATGGCTACACCTTC.

The gene calls are TRBV27 and TRBJ2-1, with 9 bases that match TRBD2. J lost 4 bases, V lost 5 bases, and 12 bases had no gene match. In germline, CDR1 is MNHEY, CDR2 SMNVEV (reference sequence). This CDR3 is 17 amino acids long. CDR3 nucleotides: TGTGCCAGCAGTCCTGGGACTAGCTGGGACAGATACAATGAGCAGTTCTTC. Protein sequence: CASSPGTSWDRYNEQFF.

This rearrangement joins TRBV7-9 to TRBJ2-2; 7 nucleotides align to TRBD2. The germline V gene has CDR1 SEHNR and CDR2 FQNEAQ (reference sequence). With 4 bases clipped from V and 6 bases from J, the junction kept 5 bases outside the gene matches. CDR3 length equals 14 residues. CDR3: CASSSRGTSGELFF. DNA for the CDR3: TGTGCCAGCAGCTCGCGGGGGACCTCCGGGGAGCTGTTTTTT.

The chain has TRBV4-1 and TRBJ2-7, with 10 nucleotides matching TRBD2. The CDR3 covers 19 residues. Germline assignment: CDR1 MGHRA and CDR2 YSYEKL. V gave up 4 bases and J gave up 3 bases; unmatched junction bases: 18. CDR3 amino acids: CASSPKTGNRGTSVYEQYF. DNA for the CDR3: TGCGCCAGCAGCCCAAAAACAGGGAATAGGGGGACTAGCGTCTACGAGCAGTACTTC.

CDR3 coding DNA: TGTGCCAGCAGTGCAGGGCCCGGGGCCAACGTCCTGACTTTC. Encoded protein: CASSAGPGANVLTF. The V call is TRBV2, the J call TRBJ2-6; D might be TRBD1 (5 bases). Deletions cut 4 bases from V and 4 bases from J, with 8 bases between. The CDR3 length is 14 residues. Germline V gene sequence: CDR1 SNHLY, CDR2 FYNNEI.

The J gene is TRBJ2-1, the V gene TRBV2, with TRBD2 identical over 11 bases. Losses at the gene ends were 8 bases for V and 7 bases for J; bases not matched to a gene: 7. Germline V gene lookup returns CDR1 SNHLY and CDR2 FYNNEI. The CDR3 spans 14 residues. The CDR3 nucleotides are TGTGCCAGCGCACTAGCGGGAGTTGTGAATGAGCAGTTCTTC. Residues: CASALAGVVNEQFF.

The chain joins TRBV7-8 to TRBJ2-1; 8 nucleotides agree with TRBD2. This CDR3 is built from 15 residues. V dropped 4 bases and J dropped 2; count of bases not matched to a gene: 4. Germline CDR1 reads SGHVS; CDR2 reads FQNEAQ. The CDR3 loop reads CASSSTSGPYNEQFF. As DNA, the CDR3 is TGTGCCAGCAGCTCTACTAGCGGACCCTACAATGAGCAGTTCTTC.